This T cell receptor (beta chain) was recorded in a study of PD-L1 blockade in urothelial cancer. Only in-frame clones appear in the TCRdb table, and some are missing; sequencing was by immunoSEQ multiplex PCR. The sample has approximately 83,000 clones; 75% to 90% are singletons. The time point denotes: peripheral blood 6 weeks after treatment start. Germline loops: CDR1 SGHRS, CDR2 YFSETQ. With 0 bases removed from V and 4 bases from J, the gap between germline ends came to 14 bases. CDR3 size: 16 residues. The V gene is TRBV5-1, the J gene TRBJ1-3; possibly TRBD1 for D (6 bases). The receptor comes from a man between 65 and 79 years old with urothelial cancer. Sequencing was performed on PBMCs, taken around atezolizumab (anti-PD-L1) treatment. The chain's CDR3 is CASSLAGGLIGNTIYF. CDR3 nucleotides: TGCGCCAGCAGCTTGGCGGGGGGCCTGATAGGAAACACCATATATTTT.